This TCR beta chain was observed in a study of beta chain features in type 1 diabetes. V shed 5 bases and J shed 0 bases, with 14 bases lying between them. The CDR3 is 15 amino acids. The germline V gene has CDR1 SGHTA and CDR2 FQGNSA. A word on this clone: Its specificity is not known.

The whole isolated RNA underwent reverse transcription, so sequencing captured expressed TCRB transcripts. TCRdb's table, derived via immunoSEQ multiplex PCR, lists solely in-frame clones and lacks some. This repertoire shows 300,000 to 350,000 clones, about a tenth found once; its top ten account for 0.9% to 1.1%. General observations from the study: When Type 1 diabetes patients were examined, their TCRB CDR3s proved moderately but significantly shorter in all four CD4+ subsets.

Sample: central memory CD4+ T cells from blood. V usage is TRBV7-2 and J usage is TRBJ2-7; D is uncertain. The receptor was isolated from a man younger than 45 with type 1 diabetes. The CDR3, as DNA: TGTGCCAGCAGCCCGCAGACGGGCGACTCCTACGAGCAGTACTTC. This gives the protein CASSPQTGDSYEQYF.